These T cell receptor beta chains were read from a single sample in a study of CD4 and CD8 cells across lung adenocarcinoma regions. TCRdb recomputed calls from the PCR reads with MiXCR, one row per CDR3 protein. The sample gives tens of thousands of distinct CDR3 sequences, approximately 51% of which show up once; almost 50% is in the top ten. Sequenced material: CD8+ T cells from the center of a lung tumor. The receptors derive from a male donor with lung adenocarcinoma. The CD4 and CD8 labels of this study may be unreliable. Both conserved end residues are part of each CDR3. The D gene is left open where the match is weak. Rows give clone size only sometimes, using once, few, many, or a class for an expanded clone.

CASSQDGRGAYEQYF	TGCGCCAGCAGCCAAGATGGACGGGGGGCCTACGAGCAGTACTTC	TRBJ2-7	TRBD2	NA	TRBV4-1
CASYPSGRVSYEQYF	TGCGCCAGCTACCCTAGCGGGAGGGTATCCTACGAGCAGTACTTC	TRBJ2-7	TRBD2	medium-sized	TRBV10-2
CASSQGDANTGELFF	TGCGCCAGCAGCCAGGGAGACGCGAACACCGGGGAGCTGTTTTTT	TRBJ2-2	NA	NA	TRBV23-1
CASSIQGHYGYTF	TGTGCCAGTAGTATCCAGGGACACTATGGCTACACCTTC	TRBJ1-2	NA	once	TRBV19
CASSPGQGSYLAKNIQYF	TGCGCCAGCAGCCCGGGACAGGGGTCGTACCTAGCCAAAAACATTCAGTACTTC	TRBJ2-4	TRBD1	NA	TRBV4-1
CASSYMGAAGTNYGYTF	TGTGCCAGCAGTTACATGGGAGCCGCAGGGACCAACTATGGCTACACCTTC	TRBJ1-2	NA	NA	TRBV6-5
CASRGAVGAGEGETQYF	TGTGCCAGTCGAGGGGCAGTTGGGGCGGGAGAGGGAGAGACCCAGTACTTC	TRBJ2-5	TRBD2	few	TRBV19
CASRGAILNNEQFF	TGCGCCAGCCGGGGAGCCATCCTAAACAATGAGCAGTTCTTC	TRBJ2-1	NA	few	TRBV5-1
CAGSGPGSRNTQYF	TGTGCGGGCAGTGGGCCCGGATCGCGAAATACGCAGTACTTC	TRBJ2-7	NA	NA	TRBV6-1
CASRETWTGGTDTQYF	TGTGCCAGCAGGGAAACGTGGACTGGCGGCACCGATACGCAGTACTTC	TRBJ2-7	NA	NA	TRBV6-1
CASRAGGPGETQYF	TGTGCCAGCAGGGCGGGAGGGCCGGGCGAGACCCAGTACTTC	TRBJ2-5	TRBD2	medium-sized	TRBV6-5
CASGSGSGTKDTQYF	TGTGCCAGCGGCTCGGGTAGCGGAACCAAAGATACGCAGTATTTT	TRBJ2-3	NA	NA	TRBV7-2
CASSKLAGDQETQYF	TGTGCCAGCAGCAAACTAGCGGGGGACCAAGAGACCCAGTACTTC	TRBJ2-5	TRBD2	NA	TRBV14
CAWSWSSGMYNEQFF	TGTGCCTGGAGTTGGTCTAGCGGGATGTACAATGAGCAGTTCTTC	TRBJ2-1	TRBD2	NA	TRBV30
CASRVPGLGGGDTQYF	TGCGCCAGCCGTGTACCGGGACTGGGAGGCGGAGACACGCAGTACTTC	TRBJ2-4	NA	NA	TRBV10-2
CASSWGLAGGKGELFF	TGTGCCAGCAGCTGGGGACTAGCGGGAGGGAAAGGGGAGCTGTTTTTT	TRBJ2-2	TRBD2	NA	TRBV11-2
CASSPRQGGRYTDTQYF	TGTGCCAGCAGCCCCCGGCAGGGGGGCCGTTACACAGATACCCAGTATTTT	TRBJ2-3	NA	NA	TRBV11-2
CASSYSGQYSGANVLTF	TGTGCCAGCAGTTACTCCGGGCAGTACTCTGGGGCCAACGTCCTGACTTTC	TRBJ2-6	NA	NA	TRBV6-5
CASSWTQGGEQYF	TGTGCCAGCAGCTGGACGCAGGGGGGAGAGCAGTACTTC	TRBJ2-7	NA	NA	TRBV6-1
CASSYSGQVRYEQYF	TGTGCCAGCAGTTACTCGGGACAGGTTCGCTACGAGCAGTACTTC	TRBJ2-7	TRBD1	many	TRBV6-5
CASSAGTGYTF	TGTGCCAGCAGTGCCGGTACCGGCTACACCTTC	TRBJ1-2	NA	many	TRBV6-1
CASSYGQPGNTIYF	TGTGCCAGCAGTTACGGACAACCTGGAAACACCATATATTTT	TRBJ1-3	NA	few	TRBV6-5
CAISEGGQGLRNEQFF	TGTGCCATCAGTGAGGGGGGACAGGGGTTGCGGAATGAGCAGTTCTTC	TRBJ2-1	TRBD1	NA	TRBV10-3
CASSEVDYWGEQFF	TGTGCCAGCAGTGAAGTGGACTATTGGGGCGAGCAGTTCTTC	TRBJ2-1	NA	NA	TRBV2
CASSRKHLAGLNEQFF	TGTGCCAGCAGCCGAAAACACCTAGCGGGTTTAAATGAGCAGTTCTTC	TRBJ2-1	TRBD2	NA	TRBV3-1
CASRFTDRHDYGYTF	TGTGCCAGCAGATTTACGGACAGACACGACTATGGCTACACCTTC	TRBJ1-2	NA	many	TRBV6-1
CASTLMDRGSTEAFF	TGTGCCAGCACCCTTATGGACAGGGGGAGCACTGAAGCTTTCTTT	TRBJ1-1	TRBD1	NA	TRBV6-1
CASRRGAGVIDSNQPQHF	TGTGCCAGCAGACGGGGGGCAGGGGTCATAGATAGCAATCAGCCCCAGCATTTT	TRBJ1-5	NA	NA	TRBV6-1
CASTMGLRAKNTQYF	TGTGCCAGCACCATGGGGCTGAGAGCCAAAAACACGCAGTACTTC	TRBJ2-4	NA	once	TRBV6-1
CASSSEESGTAQNTQYF	TGTGCCAGCAGCTCGGAAGAAAGCGGGACTGCCCAAAACACCCAGTACTTC	TRBJ2-4	TRBD2	NA	TRBV11-1
CASTQGTRANEQFF	TGTGCCAGCACCCAGGGGACTAGGGCCAATGAGCAGTTCTTC	TRBJ2-1	TRBD2	many	TRBV11-2
CASSEPGRLATDTQYF	TGCGCCAGCAGTGAGCCGGGGCGGCTAGCCACAGACACTCAGTATTTC	TRBJ2-4	NA	NA	TRBV10-2
CASGVRTGTLYF	TGTGCCAGCGGGGTGAGGACAGGGACGCTGTATTTT	TRBJ2-2	TRBD1	NA	TRBV6-1
CSAIDRQGTEAFF	TGCAGTGCTATAGACAGGCAGGGCACTGAAGCTTTCTTT	TRBJ1-1	NA	NA	TRBV20-1
CVSRGKTGGDADTQYF	TGTGTCAGCAGGGGAAAGACGGGAGGGGACGCAGATACGCAGTACTTT	TRBJ2-3	TRBD2	NA	TRBV6-1
CAISVGGGTYEQYF	TGTGCCATCTCTGTGGGGGGGGGGACCTACGAGCAGTACTTC	TRBJ2-7	TRBD2	NA	TRBV10-3
CASSPPPQGLNYDAQFF	TGTGCCAGCAGCCCACCCCCCCAGGGACTCAACTACGATGCGCAGTTTTTT	TRBJ2-1	NA	NA	TRBV6-1
CASSSYTGDTQYF	TGTGCCAGCAGTTCGTACACGGGAGATACGCAGTATTTT	TRBJ2-3	NA	NA	TRBV6-5
CASRDAGRGLFGNTIYF	TGTGCCAGCAGAGACGCCGGCAGGGGTTTGTTCGGAAACACCATATATTTT	TRBJ1-3	NA	few	TRBV6-1
CASGGAGTGVGETQYF	TGTGCCAGCGGGGGAGCCGGGACAGGGGTTGGGGAGACCCAGTATTTT	TRBJ2-3	TRBD1	NA	TRBV6-1
CASSLLGNSNQPQHF	TGTGCCAGCAGTCTCCTGGGTAATAGCAATCAGCCCCAGCATTTT	TRBJ1-5	NA	few	TRBV6-1
CASSLEGGGGYEQYF	TGCGCCAGCAGCCTCGAAGGAGGGGGAGGGTACGAGCAGTACTTC	TRBJ2-7	NA	few	TRBV4-1
CASSGGGLFF	TGTGCCAGCAGTGGGGGCGGGCTGTTTTTT	TRBJ2-2	NA	NA	TRBV6-1
CASTERGATDTQYF	TGCGCCAGCACGGAGAGGGGGGCCACAGACACGCAGTACTTT	TRBJ2-3	NA	NA	TRBV10-2
CSGRELPYNEQFF	TGCAGTGGGCGGGAGTTACCCTACAATGAGCAGTTCTTC	TRBJ2-1	TRBD2	few	TRBV20-1
CASSYSTGGGNTQFF	TGTGCCAGCAGTTACTCGACAGGGGGTGGCAATACGCAGTTCTTT	TRBJ2-3	TRBD1	NA	TRBV6-5
CARGRGGRDQETQYF	TGTGCCAGGGGCCGCGGGGGGCGGGACCAAGAGACCCAGTATTTT	TRBJ2-3	TRBD2	NA	TRBV11-2
CASSKAGGEQYF	TGTGCCAGCAGCAAAGCGGGGGGCGAGCAGTACTTC	TRBJ2-7	TRBD2	many	TRBV6-1
CASSVSSGTGGELFF	TGTGCCAGCAGTGTATCTAGCGGGACGGGCGGGGAGCTGTTTTTT	TRBJ2-2	TRBD2	few	TRBV28
CASSQGSGSFGYF	TGTGCCAGCAGCCAGGGTTCAGGATCCTTCGGTTACTTC	TRBJ2-1	NA	once	TRBV3-1
CASSVGKNIQYF	TGTGCCAGTTCGGTGGGGAAAAACATTCAGTACTTC	TRBJ2-4	NA	few	TRBV12-3/TRBV12-4
CASSAIGRGAKNTQYF	TGCGCCAGCAGTGCGATAGGGCGAGGAGCCAAAAATACGCAGTACTTT	TRBJ2-4	NA	NA	TRBV10-1
CASSAPSGSKDMQYF	TGCGCCAGCAGTGCCCCTAGCGGTAGCAAAGATATGCAGTATTTT	TRBJ2-3	TRBD2	once	TRBV10-2
CARGRQFVSTGTQYF	TGTGCCAGGGGTCGACAGTTTGTGAGCACCGGGACGCAGTATTTT	TRBJ2-3	NA	NA	TRBV6-1